Following are 26 T cell receptor beta chains from one sample sequenced in a study of T cells after yellow fever vaccination. In TCRdb, the 5' RACE reads were re-called with MiXCR into one record per CDR3 protein. The sample yields 150,000 to 200,000 distinct CDR3 sequences, approximately 10% seen once. This sample comprised CD8+ T cells sorted from PBMCs, obtained 45 days after the yellow fever booster vaccination. The receptors shown here come from a man younger than 30 who received the YFV17D yellow fever vaccine.

This clonotype was seen a handful of times. CDR3 sequence (DNA): TGTGCCAGCAGCCAAGCCGCCGAGGGGCAGTACTTC. Protein product: CASSQAAEGQYF. This chain joins TRBV3-1 and TRBJ2-7; a weak D match, TRBD2 (5 bases). Germline lookup yields CDR1 LGHDT and CDR2 YNNKEL (reference sequence). This CDR3 has 12 amino acids. Trimming cost V 1 base and J 9 bases, with 10 bases left between them.

The chain couples TRBV5-1 to TRBJ2-5, with TRBD1 identical over 7 bases. CDR1 SGHRS and CDR2 YFSETQ come from the germline V gene. The CDR3 spans 15 residues. V was clipped by 4 bases and J by 7 bases; unmatched bases: 13. CDR3 amino acids: CASSIGTASGGTQYF. The CDR3 DNA follows: TGCGCCAGCAGCATTGGGACAGCCTCAGGAGGGACCCAGTACTTC. The variable domain in full, with the rest retrieved from reference TRBV5-1 and TRBJ2-5, is KAGVTQTPRYLIKTRGQQVTLSCSPISGHRSVSWYQQTPGQGLQFLFEYFSETQRNKGNFPGRFSGRQFSNSRSEMNVSTLELGDSALYLCASSIGTASGGTQYFGPGTRLLVL.

This clonotype was detected only a few times. This rearrangement joins TRBV12-3 or TRBV12-4 to TRBJ2-3, with D perhaps TRBD1 (6 bases). V was trimmed by 6 bases and J by 1 base, leaving 14 bases between them. The CDR3 is 15 amino acids. The CDR3 spells CASSLGAGGTDTQYF. The CDR3 DNA reads as TGTGCCAGCAGCCTCGGGGCAGGGGGCACAGATACGCAGTATTTT.

This clonotype has only a few counts. V and J are TRBV11-1 and TRBJ2-7; 7 bases align to TRBD2. The germline V gene has CDR1 SGHAT and CDR2 FQDESV (reference sequence). The CDR3 extends over 13 amino acids. The V segment lost 5 bases and the J segment 2 bases; nucleotides outside the gene matches: 3. The CDR3 is CASSKGGPYEQYF. CDR3 in DNA: TGTGCCAGCAGCAAGGGAGGGCCCTACGAGCAGTACTTC.

The table lists this clonotype with a few counts. This chain links TRBV4-3 with TRBJ2-1, with 7 bases identical to TRBD1. The CDR3 is made up of 16 amino acids. Germline lookup yields CDR1 LGHNA and CDR2 YSLEER. The trim removed 3 bases at V and 7 bases at J, leaving 12 bases unmatched. CDR3 protein: CASSQGWTGVRNEQFF. For the CDR3, the DNA is TGCGCCAGCAGCCAGGGGTGGACAGGAGTGCGGAATGAGCAGTTCTTC.

This clonotype was detected only a few times. The V gene is TRBV7-2, the J gene TRBJ2-3; a weak D match, TRBD2 (5 bases). Germline assignment: CDR1 SGHTA and CDR2 FQGNSA. The V end was cut by 5 bases, the J end by 1 base, with 13 bases between. The length of the CDR3 is 15 residues. The CDR3 nucleotides are TGTGCCAGCAGCCGCGGGCCACAAGGCACAGATACGCAGTATTTT. Amino acids: CASSRGPQGTDTQYF. The whole variable domain, remainder taken from reference TRBV7-2 and TRBJ2-3, is GAGVSQSPSNKVTEKGKDVELRCDPISGHTALYWYRQSLGQGLEFLIYFQGNSAPDKSGLPSDRFSAERTGGSVSTLTIQRTQQEDSAVYLCASSRGPQGTDTQYFGPGTRLTVL.

This clonotype has only a few counts. The chain employs TRBV9 and TRBJ1-1; weak D call: TRBD1 (6 bases). V was shortened by 1 base and J by 7 bases, with 14 bases between the two germline ends. Germline lookup yields CDR1 SGDLS and CDR2 YYNGEE. The CDR3 contains 14 residues. Here the CDR3 reads CASSVYEGVGEAFF. In nucleotides, the CDR3 is TGTGCCAGCAGCGTATATGAGGGGGTAGGTGAAGCTTTCTTT.

There are a few counts of this clonotype. This rearrangement joins TRBV2 to TRBJ2-3; TRBD2 matches 7 bases. The CDR3 spans 14 residues. Germline V gene lookup returns CDR1 SNHLY and CDR2 FYNNEI. V gave up 10 bases and J gave up 2 bases; unmatched junction bases: 9. The CDR3 nucleotides are TGTGCCATGGGGGGGGGAGACCTCACAGATACGCAGTATTTT. It is translated as CAMGGGDLTDTQYF.

V gene TRBV12-3 or TRBV12-4 combines with J gene TRBJ2-5; D unclear. The CDR3 contains 13 residues. V dropped 4 bases and J dropped 2 bases, with 8 bases sitting between them. CDR3 region: CASSSTLQETQYF. In DNA form, the CDR3 reads TGTGCCAGCAGTTCGACACTGCAAGAGACCCAGTACTTC.

This chain uses TRBV6-6 with TRBJ2-3; unclear D gene. CDR1 and CDR2 (germline): MNHNY, SVGAGI (reference sequence). This CDR3 spans 12 amino acids. Between the trimmed V and J ends, which lost 6 bases and 6 bases, there was a span of 10 bases. The DNA of the CDR3 is TGTGCCAGCAGAAACAGCCTGGATACGCAGTATTTT. Its protein product is CASRNSLDTQYF.

This clonotype was seen only a few times. The chain employs TRBV7-9 and TRBJ2-7, with 8 positions matching TRBD2. CDR1 and CDR2 (germline): SEHNR, FQNEAQ (reference sequence). With V trimmed by 8 bases and J by 6 bases, 12 bases remained unmatched. The length of the CDR3 is 14 residues. CDR3: CASWGPAGVGEQYF. DNA for the CDR3: TGTGCCAGCTGGGGCCCAGCGGGGGTCGGCGAGCAGTACTTC.

This clonotype was found a few times. V and J are TRBV5-1 and TRBJ2-7; 14 bases are shared with TRBD2. V was clipped by 0 bases and J by 4 bases; unmatched bases: 3. The CDR3 consists of 16 residues. Germline V gene lookup returns CDR1 SGHRS and CDR2 YFSETQ. This CDR3 is CASSLGLAGGRYEQYV. CDR3 in DNA: TGCGCCAGCAGCTTGGGACTAGCGGGGGGGCGATACGAGCAGTACGTC.

The gene calls are TRBV2 and TRBJ1-1; TRBD1 is a possible D gene (5 bases). V lost 2 bases to trimming and J lost 1 base, with 14 bases between them. The CDR3 covers 16 residues. CDR1 and CDR2 (germline): SNHLY, FYNNEI. The CDR3 is CASSERWGVSNTEAFF. The DNA for the CDR3 is TGTGCCAGCAGTGAAAGATGGGGGGTCTCGAACACTGAAGCTTTCTTT.

V and J are TRBV5-8 and TRBJ2-2; 8 positions match TRBD1. The CDR3 extends over 16 amino acids. J gave up 5 bases and V 4 bases, and 10 bases lay outside the gene matches. The germline CDR1 and CDR2 sequences are SGHTS and YDEGEE. Here the CDR3 reads CASSPIGQGRTGELFF. In DNA form, the CDR3 reads TGTGCCAGCAGCCCCATAGGACAGGGTAGAACCGGGGAGCTGTTTTTT.

This chain connects TRBV12-3 or TRBV12-4 to TRBJ2-3; TRBD1 matches at 7 bases. The CDR3 is made up of 13 amino acids. V shed 2 bases, J shed 6 bases, and the junction held 2 bases outside the gene matches. The CDR3 region has the DNA TGTGCCAGCAGTTTACCCAGGGGGGATACGCAGTATTTT. Protein sequence: CASSLPRGDTQYF.

V is TRBV11-3 and J is TRBJ2-2, with D possibly matching TRBD1 (7 bases). CDR1 and CDR2 (germline): SGHNT, YENEEA. CDR3 length equals 15 residues. Between the trimmed V and J ends, which lost 4 bases and 7 bases, there was a span of 16 bases. In DNA, the CDR3 is TGTGCCAGCAGCTCTCAGGACAGGCGGGACGGGGAGCTGTTTTTT. Protein sequence: CASSSQDRRDGELFF.

This clonotype was detected many times. The chain employs TRBV11-1 and TRBJ2-1; TRBD2 aligns across 10 bases. CDR1 is SGHAT and CDR2 is FQDESV in the germline V gene (reference sequence). CDR3 length equals 17 residues. V shed 3 bases, J shed 9 bases, and the junction held 14 bases outside the gene matches. The CDR3 protein is CASSLATGTSAKGEQFF. In nucleotides, the CDR3 is TGTGCCAGCAGCTTGGCTACCGGGACTAGCGCTAAGGGTGAGCAGTTCTTC.

The chain has TRBV3-1 and TRBJ2-1; 8 bases fit TRBD2. V trimming: 0 bases; J trimming: 14 bases; junction bases outside the gene matches: 12. CDR3 length: 15 amino acids. Per germline, CDR1 LGHDT and CDR2 YNNKEL (reference sequence). CDR3 region: CASSQEGFAGTRKFF. CDR3 nucleotides: TGTGCCAGCAGCCAAGAGGGGTTTGCCGGGACTAGGAAGTTCTTC.

This clonotype was observed a handful of times. The rearrangement joins TRBV5-1 to TRBJ2-1, with 12 bases aligning to TRBD2. CDR3 size: 16 residues. J lost 8 bases, V lost 3 bases, and 9 bases had no gene match. Germline values: CDR1 SGHRS, CDR2 YFSETQ. The CDR3 DNA reads TGCGCCAGCAGCTCGCCAGAACTAGCGGGGGGTCATGAGCAGTTCTTC. This gives the protein CASSSPELAGGHEQFF.

This clonotype was seen only a few times. The chain has TRBV19 and TRBJ1-1, with unresolved D. V was shortened by 6 bases and J by 0 bases, with 8 bases between the two germline ends. This CDR3 is built from 13 residues. Germline lookup yields CDR1 LNHDA and CDR2 SQIVND (reference sequence). CDR3 nucleotide sequence: TGTGCCAGTAGGCGGGAGCTGAACACTGAAGCTTTCTTT. This translates into CASRRELNTEAFF.

The rearrangement links TRBV7-6 to TRBJ2-1; perhaps TRBD2 as D (6 bases). Trimming removed 5 bases from V and 9 bases from J, with 14 bases in between. Per germline, CDR1 SGHVS and CDR2 FNYEAQ. The CDR3 extends over 13 amino acids. CDR3 DNA sequence: TGTGCCAGCAGCCCGACTAGTCTGGCTGAGCAGTTCTTC. This translates into CASSPTSLAEQFF.

The chain is built from TRBV27 and TRBJ1-5; D may be TRBD1 (5 bases). In germline, CDR1 is MNHEY, CDR2 SMNVEV (reference sequence). Trimming removed 6 bases from V and 0 bases from J, with 9 bases in between. CDR3 length: 14 residues. CDR3 nucleotide sequence: TGTGCCAGCAGCCACAGGTTTAGCAATCAGCCCCAGCATTTT. Amino acid sequence: CASSHRFSNQPQHF.

This clonotype has just a few counts. The rearrangement joins TRBV5-1 to TRBJ2-7, with TRBD1 matching over 7 bases. V trimming: 4 bases; J trimming: 6 bases; junction bases outside the gene matches: 16. The CDR3 is made up of 16 amino acids. Germline CDR1 reads SGHRS; CDR2 reads YFSETQ. The CDR3 bases are TGCGCCAGCAGCACCGAAACCGCGACAGGGATGGGCGAGCAGTACTTC. It translates to CASSTETATGMGEQYF. Drawing the rest from reference TRBV5-1 and TRBJ2-7, the complete variable domain is KAGVTQTPRYLIKTRGQQVTLSCSPISGHRSVSWYQQTPGQGLQFLFEYFSETQRNKGNFPGRFSGRQFSNSRSEMNVSTLELGDSALYLCASSTETATGMGEQYFGPGTRLTVT.

The chain combines TRBV4-1 with TRBJ2-1; 8 nucleotides match TRBD2. J was trimmed by 8 bases and V by 7 bases; bases with no gene match: 10. The CDR3 contains 14 residues. Germline loops: CDR1 MGHRA, CDR2 YSYEKL. The CDR3 bases are TGCGCCAGCAAAATAGTAGCGGGGATGGATGAGCAGTTCTTC. This encodes CASKIVAGMDEQFF.

The J gene is TRBJ2-5, the V gene TRBV6-2 or TRBV6-3; possible D gene TRBD2, 6 bases. From germline, CDR1 is MNHEY and CDR2 SVGEGT. The CDR3 extends over 16 amino acids. The germline V and J ends were trimmed by 5 bases and 5 bases, with 21 bases remaining between them. CDR3 protein: CASSPNDARGGETQYF. The CDR3 DNA is TGTGCCAGCAGTCCCAACGACGCGCGGGGCGGGGAGACCCAGTACTTC.

In its sample, this clonotype was seen many times. The rearrangement uses TRBV9 and TRBJ1-1; TRBD1 matches at 9 bases. This CDR3 is 13 amino acids long. The germline CDR1 and CDR2 sequences are SGDLS and YYNGEE. Trimming cost V 4 bases and J 7 bases; bases outside gene matches: 5. The CDR3 DNA sequence: TGTGCCAGCAGCCCGGACAGGGGAAATGAAGCTTTCTTT. It encodes CASSPDRGNEAFF.